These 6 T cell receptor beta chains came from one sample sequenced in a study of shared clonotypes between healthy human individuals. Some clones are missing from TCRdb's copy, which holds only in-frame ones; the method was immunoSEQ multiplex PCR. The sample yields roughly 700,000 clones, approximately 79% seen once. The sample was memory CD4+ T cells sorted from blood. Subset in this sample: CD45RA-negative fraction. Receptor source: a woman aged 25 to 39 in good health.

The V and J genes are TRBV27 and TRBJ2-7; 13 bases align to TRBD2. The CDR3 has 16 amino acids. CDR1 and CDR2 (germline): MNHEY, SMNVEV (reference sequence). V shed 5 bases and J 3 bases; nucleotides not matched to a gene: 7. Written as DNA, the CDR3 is TGTGCCAGCAGTCAACTAGGACTAGCGGGAGTCTACGAGCAGTACTTC. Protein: CASSQLGLAGVYEQYF.

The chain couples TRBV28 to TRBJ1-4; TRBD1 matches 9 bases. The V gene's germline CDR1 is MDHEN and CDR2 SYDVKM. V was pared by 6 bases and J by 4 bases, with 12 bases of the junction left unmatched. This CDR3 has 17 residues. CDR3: CASSSSGQGIFNEKLFF. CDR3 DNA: TGTGCCAGCAGCTCTTCTGGACAGGGGATATTTAATGAAAAACTGTTTTTT. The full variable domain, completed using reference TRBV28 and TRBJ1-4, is DVKVTQSSRYLVKRTGEKVFLECVQDMDHENMFWYRQDPGLGLRLIYFSYDVKMKEKGDIPEGYSVSREKKERFSLILESASTNQTSMYLCASSSSGQGIFNEKLFFGSGTQLSVL.

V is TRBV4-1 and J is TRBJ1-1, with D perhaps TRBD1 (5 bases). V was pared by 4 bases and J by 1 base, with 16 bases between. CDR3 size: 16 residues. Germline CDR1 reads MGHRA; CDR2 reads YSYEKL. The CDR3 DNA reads TGCGCCAGCAGCCCTAGGACAAGCCTTCAGAACACTGAAGCTTTCTTT. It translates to CASSPRTSLQNTEAFF.

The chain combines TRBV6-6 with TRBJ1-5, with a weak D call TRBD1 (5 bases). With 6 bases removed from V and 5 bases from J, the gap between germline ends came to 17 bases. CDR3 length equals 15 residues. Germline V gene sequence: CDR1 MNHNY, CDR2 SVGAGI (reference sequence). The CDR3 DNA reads TGTGCCAGCAGCACGACCCGCCAGGGAGATCAGCCCCAGCATTTT. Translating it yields CASSTTRQGDQPQHF.

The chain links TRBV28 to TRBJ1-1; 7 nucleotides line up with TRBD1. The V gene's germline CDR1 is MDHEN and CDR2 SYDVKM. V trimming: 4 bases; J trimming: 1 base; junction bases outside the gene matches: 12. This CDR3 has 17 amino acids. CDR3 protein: CASSSYYQGDSNTEAFF. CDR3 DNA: TGTGCCAGCAGTTCATATTATCAGGGGGACTCGAACACTGAAGCTTTCTTT.

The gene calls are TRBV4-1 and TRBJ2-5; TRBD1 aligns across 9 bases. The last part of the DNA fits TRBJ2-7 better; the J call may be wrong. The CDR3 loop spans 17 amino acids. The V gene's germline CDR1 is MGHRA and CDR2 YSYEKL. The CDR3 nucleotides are TGCGCCAGCAGCCAAGAAGAGGTAGGGACAGGGACGGACGAGCAGTACTTC. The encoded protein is CASSQEEVGTGTDEQYF.